The 18 T cell receptor beta chains below come from one sample, sequenced in a study of blood T cell repertoires in COVID-19. The table came from immunoSEQ multiplex PCR; TCRdb's copy has only in-frame clones and leaves some out. The sample has under 65,000 clones, 75% to 90% seen once. What was sequenced was peripheral blood. The receptors originated from a man aged 55 to 70 with acute or convalescent COVID-19.

The rearrangement joins TRBV18 to TRBJ2-7; TRBD2 matches at 10 bases. CDR1 is KGHSH, CDR2 LQKENI, per germline. With 4 bases clipped from V and 3 bases from J, the junction kept 15 bases outside the gene matches. There are 18 residues in the CDR3. The CDR3 spells CASSRLEGRLAGHYEQYF. DNA for the CDR3: TGTGCCAGCTCACGCCTCGAGGGGCGACTAGCGGGCCACTACGAGCAGTACTTC.

The chain joins TRBV5-4 to TRBJ2-7; the D gene is possibly TRBD2 (5 bases). V lost 0 bases and J 5 bases, leaving 12 bases between the germline ends. CDR1 SGHNT and CDR2 YYREEE come from the germline V gene (reference sequence). The CDR3 has 14 residues. The CDR3 sequence is CASSLGGERNEQYF. In DNA form, the CDR3 reads TGTGCCAGCAGCTTGGGGGGAGAAAGGAACGAGCAGTACTTC.

The J gene is TRBJ2-1, the V gene TRBV24-1, with 10 bases matching TRBD2. With 4 bases clipped from V and 7 bases from J, the junction kept 6 bases outside the gene matches. Germline V gives CDR1 KGHDR, CDR2 SFDVKD. This CDR3 region has 15 residues. The CDR3 DNA sequence: TGTGCCACCAGTGACCAAGCTAGCGGGAGAAATGAGCAGTTCTTC. Its translation is CATSDQASGRNEQFF.

This clone was seen once. The chain has TRBV29-1 and TRBJ2-7; TRBD1 matches at 7 bases. Looked up from germline, CDR1 is SQVTM and CDR2 is ANQGSEA. The CDR3 is 14 residues long. V shed 4 bases and J 1 base; nucleotides not matched to a gene: 7. The CDR3 coding sequence is TGCAGCGTTGTCTTAGGGGGCGCGTCCTACGAGCAGTACTTC. This gives the protein CSVVLGGASYEQYF.

This clone was seen a handful of times. The V gene is TRBV5-1, the J gene TRBJ1-2; 9 nucleotides line up with TRBD1. Looked up from germline, CDR1 is SGHRS and CDR2 is YFSETQ. V shed 0 bases and J 4 bases; nucleotides not matched to a gene: 4. The CDR3 covers 15 residues. The CDR3, as DNA: TGCGCCAGCAGCTTGGGGACAGGGGTATCCTATGGCTACACCTTC. Translation: CASSLGTGVSYGYTF.

The chain uses TRBV28 and TRBJ1-1, with 9 bases aligning to TRBD1. The germline V gene has CDR1 MDHEN and CDR2 SYDVKM. The junction had 8 bases not matched to a gene; V was cut back by 6 bases and J by 6 bases. CDR3 length: 14 residues. The CDR3: CASRTGTGMAEAFF. CDR3 nucleotide sequence: TGTGCCAGCAGAACCGGGACAGGGATGGCTGAAGCTTTCTTT.

This clone was detected once. The CDR3 DNA sequence: TGTGCCAGCAGAATAACTAGCGGGAATAACACCGGGGAGCTGTTTTTT. Translating it yields CASRITSGNNTGELFF. This chain links TRBV6-7 with TRBJ2-2; 10 positions match TRBD2. TRBV6-7 is identified as an open reading frame with a role that is uncertain. Trimming at V came to 6 bases and at J to 2 bases, leaving 6 bases not matched to a gene. This CDR3 region has 16 residues.

This rearrangement joins TRBV5-1 to TRBJ2-7; 9 positions agree with TRBD1. Trimming at V came to 8 bases and at J to 6 bases, leaving 18 bases not matched to a gene. CDR1 is SGHRS, CDR2 YFSETQ, per germline. The CDR3 covers 16 residues. The CDR3 DNA is TGCGCCAGTCTACGGAATCCGGGACAGGGTGGTTTCGAGCAGTACTTC. Its translation is CASLRNPGQGGFEQYF.

The J gene is TRBJ1-1, the V gene TRBV29-1; D perhaps matches TRBD1 (6 bases). Germline lookup yields CDR1 SQVTM and CDR2 ANQGSEA. The germline V and J ends were trimmed by 3 bases and 6 bases, with 14 bases remaining between them. The CDR3 loop spans 13 amino acids. CDR3 nucleotide sequence: TGCAGCGTTGATCTACTGGGGGCATCTGAAGCTTTCTTT. Encoded protein: CSVDLLGASEAFF.

The rearrangement joins TRBV4-1 to TRBJ2-1, with a weak D call TRBD2 (6 bases). The ends were cut back, 5 bases at V and 4 bases at J, with 24 bases in the middle. The CDR3 spans 18 residues. Germline CDR1 is MGHRA and CDR2 is YSYEKL. The CDR3 nucleotides are TGCGCCAGCAGCTCGACCGCCGGGGCAGGGACTCTGTACAATGAGCAGTTCTTC. Translating it yields CASSSTAGAGTLYNEQFF.

This chain uses TRBV28 with TRBJ1-1; 8 nucleotides agree with TRBD1. CDR1 and CDR2 (germline): MDHEN, SYDVKM. The V segment lost 3 bases and the J segment 1 base; nucleotides outside the gene matches: 4. The CDR3 is 15 residues long. In DNA form, the CDR3 reads TGTGCCAGCAGTTTCAACAGGGGGAGGAACACTGAAGCTTTCTTT. Translation gives CASSFNRGRNTEAFF.

The chain combines TRBV25-1 with TRBJ1-4, with 8 bases aligning to TRBD1. CDR1 MGHDK and CDR2 SYGVNS come from the germline V gene. V was pared by 5 bases and J by 1 base, with 3 bases of the junction left unmatched. The CDR3 contains 15 residues. CDR3 amino acids: CASSTTGGTNEKLFF. The CDR3 DNA sequence: TGTGCCAGCAGTACTACAGGGGGAACTAATGAAAAACTGTTTTTT.

V usage is TRBV28 and J usage is TRBJ1-1, with 9 bases identical to TRBD1. J was trimmed by 4 bases and V by 6 bases; bases with no gene match: 9. The CDR3 has 15 residues. CDR1 MDHEN and CDR2 SYDVKM come from the germline V gene. The CDR3 loop is CASSQNRGRGTEAFF. Written as DNA, the CDR3 is TGTGCCAGCAGCCAAAACAGGGGGCGCGGCACTGAAGCTTTCTTT.

This chain joins TRBV9 and TRBJ1-2; D possibly corresponds to TRBD1 (5 bases). Germline V lookup: CDR1 SGDLS, CDR2 YYNGEE. The CDR3 is 13 residues long. The V end was cut by 3 bases, the J end by 7 bases, with 13 bases between. The CDR3 DNA is TGTGCCAGCAGCGCTCGGGGGGTGGGTGGCTACACCTTC. It codes for CASSARGVGGYTF.

This clone was observed once. The V call is TRBV5-3, the J call TRBJ1-1; 9 nucleotides match TRBD1. TRBV5-3 is sorted into the ORF group, with uncertain function. This CDR3 has 14 residues. Trimming at V came to 4 bases and at J to 4 bases, leaving 5 bases not matched to a gene. The CDR3 DNA reads TGTGCCAGAAGCCCGCGACAGGGGGTCACTGAAGCTTTCTTT. Amino acids: CARSPRQGVTEAFF.

The V gene is TRBV4-1, the J gene TRBJ1-1; D not certain. Looked up from germline, CDR1 is MGHRA and CDR2 is YSYEKL. The CDR3 consists of 13 residues. Between the trimmed V and J ends, which lost 1 base and 0 bases, there was a span of 3 bases. The CDR3 region is CASSQGVNTEAFF. The CDR3 nucleotides read TGCGCCAGCAGCCAAGGAGTGAACACTGAAGCTTTCTTT.

The chain joins TRBV5-6 to TRBJ2-5; 9 bases map to TRBD2. The ends lost 1 base at V and 5 bases at J; junction bases unmatched: 12. Germline-derived CDR1 and CDR2 are SGHDT and YYEEEE. CDR3 length: 17 amino acids. Here the CDR3 reads CASSLYYSGRVWETQYF. Written as DNA, the CDR3 is TGTGCCAGCAGCTTGTATTATAGCGGGAGAGTCTGGGAGACCCAGTACTTC.

The V call is TRBV6-5, the J call TRBJ2-3, with D hard to call. The CDR3 length is 14 residues. CDR1 and CDR2 (germline): MNHEY, SVGAGI. Trimming stripped 0 bases from V and 4 bases from J, with 8 bases between. CDR3 DNA sequence: TGTGCCAGCAGTTACTCTTTTTTAGCAGATACGCAGTATTTT. This codes for CASSYSFLADTQYF.